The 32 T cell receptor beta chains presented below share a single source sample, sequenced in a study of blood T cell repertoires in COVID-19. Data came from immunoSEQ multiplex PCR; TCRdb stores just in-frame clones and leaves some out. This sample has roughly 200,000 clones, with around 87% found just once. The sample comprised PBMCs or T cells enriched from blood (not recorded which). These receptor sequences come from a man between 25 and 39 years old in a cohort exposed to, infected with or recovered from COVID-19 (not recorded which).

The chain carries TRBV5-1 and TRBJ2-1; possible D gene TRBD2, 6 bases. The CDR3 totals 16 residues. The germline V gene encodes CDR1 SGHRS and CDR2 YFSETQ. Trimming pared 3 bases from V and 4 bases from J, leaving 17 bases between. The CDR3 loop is CASSSSRDSGYNEQFF. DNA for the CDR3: TGCGCCAGCAGCTCCTCTCGGGATAGCGGTTACAATGAGCAGTTCTTC.

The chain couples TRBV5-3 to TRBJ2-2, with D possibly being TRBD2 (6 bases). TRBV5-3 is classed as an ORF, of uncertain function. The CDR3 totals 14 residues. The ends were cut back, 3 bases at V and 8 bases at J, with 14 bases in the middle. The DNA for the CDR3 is TGTGCCAGAAGCTCGGGGACTTACCGAGGGGAGCTGTTTTTT. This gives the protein CARSSGTYRGELFF.

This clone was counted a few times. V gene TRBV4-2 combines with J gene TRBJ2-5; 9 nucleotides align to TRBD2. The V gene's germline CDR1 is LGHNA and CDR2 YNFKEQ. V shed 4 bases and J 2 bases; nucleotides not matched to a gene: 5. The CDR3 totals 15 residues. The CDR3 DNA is TGTGCCAGCAGCCGTAGCGGGAGTGGACAAGAGACCCAGTACTTC. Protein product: CASSRSGSGQETQYF.

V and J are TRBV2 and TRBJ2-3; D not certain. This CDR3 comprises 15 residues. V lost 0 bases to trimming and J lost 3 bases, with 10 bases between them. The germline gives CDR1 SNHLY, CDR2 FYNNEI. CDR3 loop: CASSEARLPTDTQYF. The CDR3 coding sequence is TGTGCCAGCAGTGAAGCGCGGCTCCCTACAGATACGCAGTATTTT.

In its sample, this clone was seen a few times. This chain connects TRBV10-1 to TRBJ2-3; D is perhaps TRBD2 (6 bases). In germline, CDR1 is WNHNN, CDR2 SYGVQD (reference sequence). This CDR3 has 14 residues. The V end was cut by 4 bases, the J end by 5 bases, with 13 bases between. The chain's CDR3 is CASSVSSGQDTQYF. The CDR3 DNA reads TGCGCCAGCAGTGTATCCAGCGGGCAAGATACGCAGTATTTT.

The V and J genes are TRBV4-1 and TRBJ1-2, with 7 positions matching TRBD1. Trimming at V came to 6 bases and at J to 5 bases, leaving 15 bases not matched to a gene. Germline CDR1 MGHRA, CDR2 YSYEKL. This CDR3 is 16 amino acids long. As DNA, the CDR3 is TGCGCCAGCAGTAGAACCAGGGGGTTGAACGATTATGGCTACACCTTC. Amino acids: CASSRTRGLNDYGYTF.

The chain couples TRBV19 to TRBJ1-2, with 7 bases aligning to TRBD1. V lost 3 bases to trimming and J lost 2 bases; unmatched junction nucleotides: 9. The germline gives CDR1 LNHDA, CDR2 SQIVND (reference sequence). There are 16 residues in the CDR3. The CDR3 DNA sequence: TGTGCCAGTAGTATGCAAGACAGGGCCCGAAACTATGGCTACACCTTC. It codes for CASSMQDRARNYGYTF.

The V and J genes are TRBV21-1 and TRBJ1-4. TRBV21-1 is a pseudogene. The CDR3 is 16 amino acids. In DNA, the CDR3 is TGTGCCAGCAGCAAAGCGAGAGGCCGGGGTAATGAAAAACTGTTTTTT. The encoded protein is CASSKARGRGNEKLFF.

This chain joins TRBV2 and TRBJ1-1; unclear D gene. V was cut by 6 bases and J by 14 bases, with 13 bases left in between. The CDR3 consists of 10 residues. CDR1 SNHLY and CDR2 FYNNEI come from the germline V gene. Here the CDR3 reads CASSAVEFFF. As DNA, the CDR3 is TGTGCCAGCAGCGCTGTCGAGTTCTTCTTT.

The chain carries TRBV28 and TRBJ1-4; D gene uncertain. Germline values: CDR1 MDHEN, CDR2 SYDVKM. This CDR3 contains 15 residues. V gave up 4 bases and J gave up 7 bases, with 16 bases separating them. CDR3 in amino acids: CASSSPSGVGEKLFF. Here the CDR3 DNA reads TGTGCCAGCAGTTCCCCCAGCGGGGTCGGTGAAAAACTGTTTTTT.

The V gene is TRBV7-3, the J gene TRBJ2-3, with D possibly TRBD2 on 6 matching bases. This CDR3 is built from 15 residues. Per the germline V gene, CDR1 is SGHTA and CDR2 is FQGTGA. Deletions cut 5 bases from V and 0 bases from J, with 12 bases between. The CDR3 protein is CASSLGTPSTDTQYF. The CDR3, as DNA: TGTGCCAGCAGCCTGGGGACTCCTAGCACAGATACGCAGTATTTT.

This CDR3 reads CASSVDGRPAAFF. CDR3 nucleotides: TGTGCCAGCAGCGTAGATGGCAGGCCTGCAGCTTTCTTT. This chain connects TRBV9 to TRBJ1-1, with D unresolved. Germline V gene data show CDR1 as SGDLS and CDR2 as YYNGEE. The CDR3 has 13 residues. V was pared by 0 bases and J by 10 bases, with 13 bases between.

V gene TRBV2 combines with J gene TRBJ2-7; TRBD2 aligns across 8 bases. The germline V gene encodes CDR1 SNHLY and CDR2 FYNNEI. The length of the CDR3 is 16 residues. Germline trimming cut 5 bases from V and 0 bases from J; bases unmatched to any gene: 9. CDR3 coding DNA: TGTGCCAGCAGTCCGACTAGCGCCTCGAGCTCCTACGAGCAGTACTTC. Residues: CASSPTSASSSYEQYF.

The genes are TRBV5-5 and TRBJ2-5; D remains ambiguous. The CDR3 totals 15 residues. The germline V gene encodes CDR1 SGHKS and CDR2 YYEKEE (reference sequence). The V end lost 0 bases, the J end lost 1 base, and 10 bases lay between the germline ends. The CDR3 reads CASSLGAGLQETQYF. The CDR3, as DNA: TGTGCCAGCAGCTTGGGGGCAGGCCTCCAAGAGACCCAGTACTTC. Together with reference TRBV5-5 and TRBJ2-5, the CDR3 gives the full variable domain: DAGVTQSPTHLIKTRGQQVTLRCSPISGHKSVSWYQQVLGQGPQFIFQYYEKEERGRGNFPDRFSARQFPNYSSELNVNALLLGDSALYLCASSLGAGLQETQYFGPGTRLLVL.

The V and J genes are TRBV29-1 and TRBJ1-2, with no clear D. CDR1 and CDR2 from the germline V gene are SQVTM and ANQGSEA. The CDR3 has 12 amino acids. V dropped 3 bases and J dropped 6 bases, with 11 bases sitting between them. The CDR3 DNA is TGCAGCGTTGATCCCACTTCCCATGGCTACACCTTC. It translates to CSVDPTSHGYTF.

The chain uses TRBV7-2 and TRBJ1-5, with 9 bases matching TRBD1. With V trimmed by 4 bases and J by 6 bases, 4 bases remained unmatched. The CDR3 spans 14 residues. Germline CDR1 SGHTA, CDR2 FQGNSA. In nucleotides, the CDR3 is TGTGCCAGCAGCTCTGGACAGGGGCGTCAGCCCCAGCATTTT. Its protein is CASSSGQGRQPQHF. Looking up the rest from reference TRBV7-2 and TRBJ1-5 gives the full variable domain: GAGVSQSPSNKVTEKGKDVELRCDPISGHTALYWYRQSLGQGLEFLIYFQGNSAPDKSGLPSDRFSAERTGGSVSTLTIQRTQQEDSAVYLCASSSGQGRQPQHFGDGTRLSIL.

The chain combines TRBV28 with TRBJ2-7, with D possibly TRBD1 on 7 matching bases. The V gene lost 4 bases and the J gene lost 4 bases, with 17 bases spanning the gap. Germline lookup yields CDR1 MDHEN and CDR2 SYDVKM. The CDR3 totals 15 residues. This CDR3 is CASSYPRQGGYEQYF. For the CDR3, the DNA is TGTGCCAGCAGTTACCCGAGACAGGGAGGTTACGAGCAGTACTTC.

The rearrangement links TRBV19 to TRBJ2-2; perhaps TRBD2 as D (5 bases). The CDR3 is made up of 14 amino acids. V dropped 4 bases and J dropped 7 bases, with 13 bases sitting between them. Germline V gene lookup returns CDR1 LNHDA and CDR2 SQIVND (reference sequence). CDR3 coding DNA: TGTGCCAGTAGTACCGGGATTCTTCACGGGGAGCTGTTTTTT. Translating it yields CASSTGILHGELFF.

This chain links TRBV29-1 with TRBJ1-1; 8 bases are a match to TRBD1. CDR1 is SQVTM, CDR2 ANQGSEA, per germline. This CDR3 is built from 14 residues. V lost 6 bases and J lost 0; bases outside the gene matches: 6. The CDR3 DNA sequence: TGCAGCGTAAACAGGGGGATAATGAACACTGAAGCTTTCTTT. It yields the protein CSVNRGIMNTEAFF. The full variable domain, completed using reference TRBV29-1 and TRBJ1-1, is SAVISQKPSRDICQRGTSLTIQCQVDSQVTMMFWYRQQPGQSLTLIATANQGSEATYESGFVIDKFPISRPNLTFSTLTVSNMSPEDSSIYLCSVNRGIMNTEAFFGQGTRLTVV.

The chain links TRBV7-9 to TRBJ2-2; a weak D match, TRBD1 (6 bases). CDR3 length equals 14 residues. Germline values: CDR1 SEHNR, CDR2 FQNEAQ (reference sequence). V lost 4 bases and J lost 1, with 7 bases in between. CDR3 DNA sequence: TGTGCCAGCAGCTCGACAGGGAACACCGGGGAGCTGTTTTTT. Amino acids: CASSSTGNTGELFF.

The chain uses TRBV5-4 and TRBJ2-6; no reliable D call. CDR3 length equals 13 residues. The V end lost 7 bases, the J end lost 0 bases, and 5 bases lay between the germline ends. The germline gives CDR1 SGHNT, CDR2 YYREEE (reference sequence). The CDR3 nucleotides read TGTGCCAGCCGTAGCTCTGGGGCCAACGTCCTGACTTTC. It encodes CASRSSGANVLTF.

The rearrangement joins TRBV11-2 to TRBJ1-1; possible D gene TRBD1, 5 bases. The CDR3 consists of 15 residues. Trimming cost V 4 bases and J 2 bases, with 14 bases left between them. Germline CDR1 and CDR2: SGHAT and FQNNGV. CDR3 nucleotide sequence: TGTGCCAGCAGCTCGACCCGCGACAGAAACACTGAAGCTTTCTTT. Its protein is CASSSTRDRNTEAFF.

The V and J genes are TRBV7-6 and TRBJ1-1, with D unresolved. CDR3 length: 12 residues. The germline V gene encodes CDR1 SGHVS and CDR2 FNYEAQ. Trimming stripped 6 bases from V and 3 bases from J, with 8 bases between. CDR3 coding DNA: TGTGCCAGCAGTCACGGAGACACTGAAGCTTTCTTT. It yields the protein CASSHGDTEAFF. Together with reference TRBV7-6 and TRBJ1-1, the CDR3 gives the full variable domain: GAGVSQSPRYKVTKRGQDVALRCDPISGHVSLYWYRQALGQGPEFLTYFNYEAQQDKSGLPNDRFSAERPEGSISTLTIQRTEQRDSAMYRCASSHGDTEAFFGQGTRLTVV.

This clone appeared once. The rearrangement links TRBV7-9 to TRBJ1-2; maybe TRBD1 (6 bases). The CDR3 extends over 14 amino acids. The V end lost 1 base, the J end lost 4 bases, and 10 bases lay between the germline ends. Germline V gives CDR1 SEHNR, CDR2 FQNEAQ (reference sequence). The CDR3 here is CASSLDEGVYGYTF. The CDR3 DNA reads TGTGCCAGCAGCTTAGACGAGGGGGTCTATGGCTACACCTTC.

Here the CDR3 reads CASSYTGAQYF. In DNA form, the CDR3 reads TGTGCCAGCAGTTATACGGGGGCCCAGTACTTC. The genes are TRBV6-2 or TRBV6-3 and TRBJ2-5, with D possibly being TRBD2 (6 bases). CDR3 length: 11 amino acids. The V and J ends lost 3 bases and 9 bases respectively, with 8 bases between them. CDR1 is MNHEY and CDR2 is SVGEGT in the germline V gene.

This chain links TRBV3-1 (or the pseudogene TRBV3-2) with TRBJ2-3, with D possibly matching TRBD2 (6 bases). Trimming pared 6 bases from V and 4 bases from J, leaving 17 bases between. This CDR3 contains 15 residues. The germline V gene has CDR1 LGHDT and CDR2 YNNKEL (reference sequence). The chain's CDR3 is CASSPTIGSADTQYF. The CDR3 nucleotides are TGTGCCAGCAGTCCGACTATCGGGAGTGCAGATACGCAGTATTTT.

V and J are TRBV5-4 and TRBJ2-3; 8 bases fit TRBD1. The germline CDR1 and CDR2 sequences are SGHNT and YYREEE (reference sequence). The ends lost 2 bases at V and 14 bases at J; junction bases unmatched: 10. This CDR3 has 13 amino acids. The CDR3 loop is CASSLSGTGRGYF. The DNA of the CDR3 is TGTGCCAGCAGCTTATCCGGGACAGGAAGAGGGTATTTT.

CDR3 in DNA: TGTGCCAGCGGACAACAGGGGTGGGCTGAAGCTTTCTTT. Residues: CASGQQGWAEAFF. The gene calls are TRBV2 and TRBJ1-1; 7 nucleotides match TRBD1. J was trimmed by 6 bases and V by 8 bases; bases with no gene match: 9. There are 13 residues in the CDR3. In germline, CDR1 is SNHLY, CDR2 FYNNEI.

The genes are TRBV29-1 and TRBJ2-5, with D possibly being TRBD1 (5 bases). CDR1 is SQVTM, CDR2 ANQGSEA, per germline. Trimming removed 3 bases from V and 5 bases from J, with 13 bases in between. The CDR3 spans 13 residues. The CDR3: CSVDDQGLETQYF. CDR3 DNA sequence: TGCAGCGTTGACGACCAGGGATTGGAGACCCAGTACTTC.

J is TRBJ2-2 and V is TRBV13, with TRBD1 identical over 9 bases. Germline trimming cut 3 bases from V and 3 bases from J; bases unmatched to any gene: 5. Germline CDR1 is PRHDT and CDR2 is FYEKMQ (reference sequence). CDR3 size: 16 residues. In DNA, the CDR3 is TGTGCCAGCAGCTTGGAACAGGGGGCTTACACCGGGGAGCTGTTTTTT. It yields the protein CASSLEQGAYTGELFF.

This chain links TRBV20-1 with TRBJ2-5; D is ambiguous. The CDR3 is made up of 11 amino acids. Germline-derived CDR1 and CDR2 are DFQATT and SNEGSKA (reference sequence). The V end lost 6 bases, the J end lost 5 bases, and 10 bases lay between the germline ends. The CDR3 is CSAVTKETQYF. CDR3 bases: TGCAGTGCCGTCACTAAGGAGACCCAGTACTTC.

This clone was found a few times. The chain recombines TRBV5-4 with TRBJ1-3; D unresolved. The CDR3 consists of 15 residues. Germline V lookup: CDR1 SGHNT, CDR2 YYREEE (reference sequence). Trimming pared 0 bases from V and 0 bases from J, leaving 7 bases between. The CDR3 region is CASSLDPVSGNTIYF. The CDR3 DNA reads TGTGCCAGCAGCTTGGATCCAGTCTCTGGAAACACCATATATTTT.